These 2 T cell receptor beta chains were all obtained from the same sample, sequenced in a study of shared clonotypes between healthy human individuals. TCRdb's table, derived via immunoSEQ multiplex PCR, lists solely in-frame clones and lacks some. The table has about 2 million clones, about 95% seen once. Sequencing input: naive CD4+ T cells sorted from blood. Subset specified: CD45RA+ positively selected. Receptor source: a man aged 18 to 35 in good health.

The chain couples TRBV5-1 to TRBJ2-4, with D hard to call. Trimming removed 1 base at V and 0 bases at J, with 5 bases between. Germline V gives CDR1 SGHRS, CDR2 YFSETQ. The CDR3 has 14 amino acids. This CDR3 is CASSLTAAKNIQYF. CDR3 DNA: TGCGCCAGCAGCTTGACCGCAGCCAAAAACATTCAGTACTTC.

The CDR3 loop is CASSLRWGLPQHF. The CDR3 DNA reads TGTGCCAGCAGCTTAAGGTGGGGGTTACCCCAGCATTTT. The chain combines TRBV7-2 with TRBJ1-5; D may be TRBD1 (5 bases). The V gene's germline CDR1 is SGHTA and CDR2 FQGNSA. Deletions cut 2 bases from V and 10 bases from J, with 12 bases between. The CDR3 is 13 residues long.